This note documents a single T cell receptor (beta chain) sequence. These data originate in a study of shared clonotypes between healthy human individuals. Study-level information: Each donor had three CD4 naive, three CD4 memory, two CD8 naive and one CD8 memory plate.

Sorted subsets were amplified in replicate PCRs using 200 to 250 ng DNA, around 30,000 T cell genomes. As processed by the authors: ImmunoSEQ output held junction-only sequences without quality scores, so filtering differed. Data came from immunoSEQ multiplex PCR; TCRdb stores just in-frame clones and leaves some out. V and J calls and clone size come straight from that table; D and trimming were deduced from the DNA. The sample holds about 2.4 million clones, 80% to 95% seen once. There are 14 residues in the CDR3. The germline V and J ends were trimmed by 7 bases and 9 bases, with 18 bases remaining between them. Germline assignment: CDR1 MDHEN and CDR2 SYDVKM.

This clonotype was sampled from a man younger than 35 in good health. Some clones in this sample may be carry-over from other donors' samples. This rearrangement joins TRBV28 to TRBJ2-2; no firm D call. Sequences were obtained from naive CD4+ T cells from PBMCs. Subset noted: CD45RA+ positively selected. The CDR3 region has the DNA TGTGCCAGCAAAACTCGCCAAAAGAGCAGGGAGCTGTTTTTT. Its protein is CASKTRQKSRELFF.